These T cell receptor beta chains were read from a single sample in a study of T cells in Graves' hyperthyroidism and ophthalmopathy. TCRdb passed the multiplex PCR reads through MiXCR, listing each CDR3 protein once. The sample records nearly 600,000 distinct CDR3 sequences, approximately 15% being singletons. Sequenced material: blood. These receptors all stem from a woman aged 18-29 years with Graves' ophthalmopathy. Both conserved end residues are part of each CDR3.

TRBJ2-5	TRBV24-1	CATSDDRWETQYF
TRBJ2-3	TRBV12-5	CASGLAGHPSTDTQYF
TRBJ1-2	TRBV5-6	CASSLGTGENYGYTF
TRBJ1-4	TRBV11-3	CASSSQWTENEKLFF
TRBJ2-7	TRBV6-5	CASSFRTGGATNEQYF
TRBJ2-6	TRBV19	CASSPKDRNTYFSGANVLTF
TRBJ2-7	TRBV9	CASSVGGVPSVYEQYF
TRBJ2-3	TRBV12-3/TRBV12-4	CASRQIRASVDLRGDTQYF
TRBJ1-2	TRBV18	CASSPRTDPDYGYTF
TRBJ2-7	TRBV5-1	CASSLGVSPYEQYF
TRBJ2-7	TRBV4-1	CASSQVPDRTYEQYF
TRBJ1-6	TRBV12-3/TRBV12-4	CASSLISGGDSPLHF
TRBJ1-1	TRBV5-6	CASSLAFPAAFISGRGTEAFF
TRBJ2-7	TRBV7-8	CASSPRLALPYEQYF
TRBJ2-7	TRBV25-1	CASSEWDGTYEQYF
TRBJ1-1	TRBV7-3	CASSKEGQWNTEAFF
TRBJ2-7	TRBV20-1	CSANYWRRSSYEQYF
TRBJ2-7	TRBV7-9	CASSRAGVSYEQYF
TRBJ1-5	TRBV3-1	CASSPGRGVQGSFNQPQHF
TRBJ2-2	TRBV9	CASSAPRGDTGELFF
TRBJ2-1	TRBV29-1	CSGVEGLAGKYNEQFF
TRBJ2-7	TRBV4-1	CASSQTQRERSYEQYF
TRBJ1-4	TRBV4-1	CASSRGGAGEKLFF
TRBJ2-7	TRBV9	CASSVSGIEGYEQYF
TRBJ2-2	TRBV6-2/TRBV6-3	CASSYSLATGELFF
TRBJ1-5	TRBV24-1	CATSDGDLHQPQHF
TRBJ2-1	TRBV19	CASSIGTGPNEQFF
TRBJ1-2	TRBV25-1	CASSESGRTYDYTF
TRBJ1-1	TRBV7-3	CASSLTGRSTTEAFF